Listed here is a single T cell receptor beta chain. What it recognizes is unknown. Since a much larger clone is just one base distant, this may be a read error. Included in the TCR beta cDNA libraries were unique molecular identifiers. Roughly 500,000 cDNA molecules were obtained per 1 to 10 million input T cells. TCRdb re-called the PCR reads through MiXCR, storing one row per CDR3 protein. The sample holds some 190,000 distinct CDR3 sequences, 25% to 35% seen once. This sample was taken from a study of post-analysis software for immune sequencing data. Study background: The disease courses spanned relapsing-remitting, secondary progressive and progressive-relapsing forms of multiple sclerosis.

General study results and limits: Samples sharing a preparation batch grouped tightly together when assessed by F measure. Multiple sclerosis patients showed significantly lower normalized Chao1 diversity than controls did.

What was sequenced was blood. This TCR came from a girl under 18 with multiple sclerosis.

CDR3: CASSRTGVQFF. The DNA for the CDR3 is TGCGCCAGCAGCCGGACAGGGGTGCAGTTCTTC. This chain uses TRBV5-1 with TRBJ2-1; 9 bases agree with TRBD1. Germline lookup yields CDR1 SGHRS and CDR2 YFSETQ. The CDR3 covers 11 residues. J gave up 12 bases and V 4 bases, and 2 bases lay outside the gene matches.